This TCR beta chain comes out of a study of T cells in Graves' hyperthyroidism and ophthalmopathy. This clonotype was counted at least ten times. Its antigen is unidentified. What was amplified from RNA transcripts were TCR beta CDR3 regions. First-round RT-PCR with HTBI primers amplified the TCR CDR3 region. TCRdb re-derived calls from the multiplex PCR reads in MiXCR, one entry per CDR3 protein. The sample holds a few hundred thousand distinct CDR3 sequences, 15% to 17% seen once. Study-wide results and limits: Within blood appeared most thyroid clonotypes that had expanded above 0.001.

Deletions cut 2 bases from V and 4 bases from J, with 14 bases between. The CDR3 contains 15 residues. Per the germline V gene, CDR1 is LGHDT and CDR2 is YNNKEL (reference sequence). The chain links TRBV3-1 to TRBJ1-2, with D maybe TRBD1 (6 bases). Sequencing was carried out using blood. The sequence was obtained from a woman under 30 with Graves' hyperthyroidism. DNA for the CDR3: TGTGCCAGCAGCCAAACGGACAGCCGCTCCTATGGCTACACCTTC. As protein: CASSQTDSRSYGYTF.